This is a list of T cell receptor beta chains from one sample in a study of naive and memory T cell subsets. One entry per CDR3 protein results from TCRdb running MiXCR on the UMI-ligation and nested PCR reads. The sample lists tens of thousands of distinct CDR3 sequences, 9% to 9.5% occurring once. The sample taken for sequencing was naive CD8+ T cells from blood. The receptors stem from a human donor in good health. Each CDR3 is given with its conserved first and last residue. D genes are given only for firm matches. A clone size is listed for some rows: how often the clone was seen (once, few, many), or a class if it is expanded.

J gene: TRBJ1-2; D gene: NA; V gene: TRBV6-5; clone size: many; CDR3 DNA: TGTGCCAGCAGTTACTCGCCAGTCTATGGCTACACCTTC; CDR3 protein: CASSYSPVYGYTF
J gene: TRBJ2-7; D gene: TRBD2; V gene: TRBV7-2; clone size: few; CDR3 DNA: TGTGCCAGCAGCTTAATAGCGGGAGGGCCCTACGAGCAGTACTTC; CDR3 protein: CASSLIAGGPYEQYF
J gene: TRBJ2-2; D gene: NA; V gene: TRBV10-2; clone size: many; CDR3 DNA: TGCGCCAGCAGTGATAGTCAGCTCGGGCCCGGGGAGCTGTTTTTT; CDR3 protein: CASSDSQLGPGELFF
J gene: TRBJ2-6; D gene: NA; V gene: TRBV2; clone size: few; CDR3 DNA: TGTGCCAGCGAAAGGAGAACTGTCTACTCTGGGGCCAACGTCCTGACTTTC; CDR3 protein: CASERRTVYSGANVLTF
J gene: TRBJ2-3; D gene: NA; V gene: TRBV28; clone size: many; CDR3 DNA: TGTGCCAGCAGTTTCCCCTCTCACAGGGAGGCCACAGATACGCAGTATTTT; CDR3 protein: CASSFPSHREATDTQYF
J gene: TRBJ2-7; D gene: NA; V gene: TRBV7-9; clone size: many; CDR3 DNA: TGTGCCAGCAGCAAACAGATCTACGAGCAGTACTTC; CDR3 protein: CASSKQIYEQYF
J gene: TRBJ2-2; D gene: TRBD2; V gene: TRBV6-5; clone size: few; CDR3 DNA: TGTGCCAGCAGCCATAGCGGGTCGAACACCGGGGAGCTGTTTTTT; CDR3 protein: CASSHSGSNTGELFF
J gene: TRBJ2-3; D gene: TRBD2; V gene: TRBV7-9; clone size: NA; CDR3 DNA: TGTGCCAGCAGCCCACGACTAGCGGGGATCAAAGATACGCAGTATTTT; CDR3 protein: CASSPRLAGIKDTQYF
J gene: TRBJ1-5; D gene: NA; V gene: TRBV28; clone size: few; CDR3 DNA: TGTGCCAGCAGTACCAAGGCTCATCAGCCCCAGCATTTT; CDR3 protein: CASSTKAHQPQHF
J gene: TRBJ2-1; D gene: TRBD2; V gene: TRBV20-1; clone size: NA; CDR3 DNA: TGCAGTGCCACTCGGACTAGCGGGAGCTCCTACAATGAGCAGTTCTTC; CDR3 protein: CSATRTSGSSYNEQFF
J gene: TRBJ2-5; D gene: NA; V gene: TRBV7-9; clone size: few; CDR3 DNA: TGTGCCAGCAGCTTCCGGCGGGGGACACAAGAGACCCAGTACTTC; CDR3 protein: CASSFRRGTQETQYF
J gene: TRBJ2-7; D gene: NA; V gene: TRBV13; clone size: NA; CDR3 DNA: TGTGCCAGCAGCTCCTATCTAGCGACCTACGAGCAGTACTTC; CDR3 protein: CASSSYLATYEQYF
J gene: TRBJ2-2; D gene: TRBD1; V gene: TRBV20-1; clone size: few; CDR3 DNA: TGCAGTGCTTTGGGCCGGGACAGGGTCACCGGGGAGCTGTTTTTT; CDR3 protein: CSALGRDRVTGELFF
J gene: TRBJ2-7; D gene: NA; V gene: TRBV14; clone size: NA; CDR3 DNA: TGTGCCAGCAGCCACAACAAGAGTCAGGGGTCCTACGAGCAGTACTTC; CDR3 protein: CASSHNKSQGSYEQYF
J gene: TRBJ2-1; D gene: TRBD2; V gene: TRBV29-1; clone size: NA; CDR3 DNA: TGCAGCGTTAAAGGGACTAGCGGGGTCCACTACAATGAGCAGTTCTTC; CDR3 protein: CSVKGTSGVHYNEQFF
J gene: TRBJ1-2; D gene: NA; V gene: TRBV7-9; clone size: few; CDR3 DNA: TGTGCCAGCAGAAGACCTGGAAACTATGGCTACACCTTC; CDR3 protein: CASRRPGNYGYTF
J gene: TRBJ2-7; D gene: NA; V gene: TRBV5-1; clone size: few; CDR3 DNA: TGCGCCAGCAGCTTGGCCGGTGGTTTCGACGAGCAGTACTTC; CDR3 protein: CASSLAGGFDEQYF
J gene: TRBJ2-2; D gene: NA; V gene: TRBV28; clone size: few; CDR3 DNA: TGTGCCAGCAGTCCCCTTGTGGACACCGGGGAGCTGTTTTTT; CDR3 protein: CASSPLVDTGELFF
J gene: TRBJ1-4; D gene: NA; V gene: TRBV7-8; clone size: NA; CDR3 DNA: TGTGCCAGCAGCCCGAGGGGGGCTAATGAAAAACTGTTTTTT; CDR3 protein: CASSPRGANEKLFF
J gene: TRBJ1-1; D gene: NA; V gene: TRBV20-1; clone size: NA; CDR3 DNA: TGCAGTGCTAGAGCAGGGAGCACTGAAGCTTTCTTT; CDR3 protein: CSARAGSTEAFF
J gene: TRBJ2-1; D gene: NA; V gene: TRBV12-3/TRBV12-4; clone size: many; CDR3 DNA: TGTGCCAGCAGTTTAGGGGGACGTGAGCAGTTCTTC; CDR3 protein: CASSLGGREQFF
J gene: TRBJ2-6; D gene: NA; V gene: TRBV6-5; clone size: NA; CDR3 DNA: TGTGCCAGCAGTGGAAACATTTTCGGACAGATTTTCTCTGGGGCCAACGTCCTGACTTTC; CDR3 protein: CASSGNIFGQIFSGANVLTF
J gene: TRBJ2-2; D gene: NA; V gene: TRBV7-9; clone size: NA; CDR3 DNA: TGTGCCAGCAGCTCGGGGGTCGGGCCAAAGAACACCGGGGAGCTGTTTTTT; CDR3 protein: CASSSGVGPKNTGELFF
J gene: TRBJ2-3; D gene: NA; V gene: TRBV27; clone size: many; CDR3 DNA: TGTGCCAGCAGTTTGGTTCGCGCCGTTGGAGATACGCAGTATTTT; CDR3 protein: CASSLVRAVGDTQYF
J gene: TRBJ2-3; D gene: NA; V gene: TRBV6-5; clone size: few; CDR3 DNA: TGTGCCAGCAGTTCCCGGGTTGTAGCGGTCACGGCAGATACGCAGTATTTT; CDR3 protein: CASSSRVVAVTADTQYF
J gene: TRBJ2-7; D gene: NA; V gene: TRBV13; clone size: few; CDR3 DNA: TGTGCCAGCAGCTCCCCCACCCGACAGCGCTACGAGCAGTACTTC; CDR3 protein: CASSSPTRQRYEQYF
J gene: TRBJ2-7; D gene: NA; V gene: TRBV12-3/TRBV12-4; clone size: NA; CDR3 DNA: TGTGCCAGCAGTTTGGGGGCCCGCCTCGAGCAGTACTTC; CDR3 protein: CASSLGARLEQYF
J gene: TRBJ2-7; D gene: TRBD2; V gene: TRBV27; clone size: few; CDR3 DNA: TGTGCCAGCAGAGTCACCGGGACTAGCGTAGCCTACGAGCAGTACTTC; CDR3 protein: CASRVTGTSVAYEQYF
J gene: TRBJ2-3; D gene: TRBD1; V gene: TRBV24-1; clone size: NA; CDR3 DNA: TGTGCCACCAGTGATGACGCTTTCGGGACAGGGGGAGATACGCAGTATTTT; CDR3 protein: CATSDDAFGTGGDTQYF
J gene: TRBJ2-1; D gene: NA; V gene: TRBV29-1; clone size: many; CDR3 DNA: TGCAGCGAGCTAGAATCCTCCTACAATGAGCAGTTCTTC; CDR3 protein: CSELESSYNEQFF
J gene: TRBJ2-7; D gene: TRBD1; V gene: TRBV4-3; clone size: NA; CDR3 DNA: TGCGCCAGCAGCCAAGAGGCAGGGGGCGATTGGTACGAGCAGTACTTC; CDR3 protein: CASSQEAGGDWYEQYF